Listed here are 5 T cell receptor beta chains from one sample, sequenced in a study of Graves' ophthalmopathy and Graves' hyperthyroidism (dated 2018 in TCRdb). For sequencing, an Illumina HiSeq 2000 was employed. For repertoire sequencing, TCR beta CDR3 regions were amplified from RNA transcripts. HTBI primers and the Qiagen OneStep RT-PCR kit were used in a first-round RT-PCR, which was followed by a second-round multiplex PCR, size selection and purification. The public reads were quality trimmed at Q25 with fastp and then assembled into clones with MiXCR by TCRdb, keeping productive beta chains. Rows with one shared CDR3 protein collapse into an entry with the most common genes and DNA. The sample profile shows 740,000 or so distinct CDR3 sequences; around 40% of them were found once. Jointly, the top ten make up less than 55% of the sample. The sequenced sample was peripheral blood. The receptors stem from an adult man with Graves' ophthalmopathy.

This clonotype has a count of ten or more. The V call is TRBV2, the J call TRBJ1-1, with D tentatively TRBD1 (6 bases). Germline CDR1 is SNHLY and CDR2 is FYNNEI. Trimming left V 6 bases short and J 1 base short, with 21 bases between. The CDR3 runs to 17 residues. The CDR3 DNA follows: TGTGCCAGCAGCGAGACTCGGGGGGGGGCTGGGAACACTGAAGCTTTCTTT. This sequence encodes CASSETRGGAGNTEAFF.

This clonotype was observed at least ten times. The chain joins TRBV29-1 to TRBJ2-5; TRBD1 is a possible D gene (6 bases). Germline CDR1 and CDR2: SQVTM and ANQGSEA. The V and J ends lost 6 bases and 5 bases respectively, with 16 bases between them. The CDR3 sequence is 13 residues long. The CDR3 bases are TGCAGCGTGGGACGGGACATTGGGGAGACCCAGTACTTC. It yields the protein CSVGRDIGETQYF.

The gene calls are TRBV12-3 or TRBV12-4 and TRBJ2-7; 8 positions agree with TRBD2. The CDR3 totals 13 residues. The V gene end was trimmed by 8 bases and the J gene end by 5 bases; junction bases not matched to a gene: 8. CDR3 sequence (DNA): TGTGCCAGCCATAGCGGGGTTGGGGACGAGCAGTACTTC. Translation gives CASHSGVGDEQYF.

This clonotype showed up just a few times. V gene TRBV12-3 or TRBV12-4 combines with J gene TRBJ2-2, with 8 bases lining up with TRBD1. V was pared by 5 bases and J by 3 bases, with 5 bases of the junction left unmatched. This CDR3 has 15 amino acids. CDR3 sequence: CASSSTGGHTGELFF. The CDR3 nucleotides are TGTGCCAGCAGTAGTACAGGGGGACACACCGGGGAGCTGTTTTTT.

This clonotype was counted between two and nine times. J is TRBJ1-5 and V is TRBV12-3 or TRBV12-4; D gene uncertain. V gave up 3 bases and J gave up 7 bases, with 10 bases separating them. The CDR3 totals 13 residues. CDR3 amino acids: CASSFGGRQPQHF. Here the CDR3 DNA reads TGTGCCAGCAGTTTTGGTGGGCGGCAGCCCCAGCATTTT.